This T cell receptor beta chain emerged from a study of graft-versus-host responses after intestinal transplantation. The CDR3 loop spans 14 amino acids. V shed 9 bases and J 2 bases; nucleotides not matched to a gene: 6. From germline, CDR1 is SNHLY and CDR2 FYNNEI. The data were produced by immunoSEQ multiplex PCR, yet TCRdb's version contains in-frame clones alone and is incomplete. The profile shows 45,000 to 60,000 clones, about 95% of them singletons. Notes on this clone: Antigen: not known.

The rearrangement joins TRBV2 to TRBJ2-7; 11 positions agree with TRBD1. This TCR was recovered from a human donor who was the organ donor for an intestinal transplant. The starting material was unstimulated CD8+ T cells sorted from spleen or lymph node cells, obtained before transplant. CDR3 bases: TGTGCCAGTCGGGACAGGGGGTTCCCCTACGAGCAGTACTTC. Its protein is CASRDRGFPYEQYF.